This T cell receptor (beta chain) was captured in a study of metastatic and nonmetastatic thyroid tumors. Study overall: Patients with malignant and benign thyroid disease provided blood and tumor or nodule tissue, whose repertoires were compared. Study-level results: The reported finding was significantly higher TCR beta diversity in malignant thyroid tumors relative to benign nodules, in blood and tumor.

No patient received treatment before thyroid surgery. Germline CDR1 DFQATT, CDR2 SNEGSKA (reference sequence). The CDR3 contains 17 residues. Trimming cost V 6 bases and J 3 bases; bases outside gene matches: 19. Concerning this clone: The antigen is unknown.

Study processing details: It was from CDR3 differences across clinicopathological groups that a distant-metastasis classifier for papillary thyroid cancer was built. Using MiXCR, TCRdb reanalyzed the PCR reads. None of the V and J calls come from the authors' own analysis; TCRdb made them. The profile shows roughly 15,000 clones, about 29% of them singletons. The sample consisted of tumor tissue. The gene calls are TRBV20-1 and TRBJ2-7; 8 nucleotides align to TRBD1. This clonotype originated in a male donor with papillary thyroid cancer or a benign thyroid nodule (not recorded which). Some clones in this sample may be carry-over from other donors' samples. The CDR3 sequence is CSAEGGMDRARNYEQYF. CDR3 sequence (DNA): TGCAGTGCCGAAGGGGGGATGGACAGGGCGCGGAACTACGAGCAGTACTTC.